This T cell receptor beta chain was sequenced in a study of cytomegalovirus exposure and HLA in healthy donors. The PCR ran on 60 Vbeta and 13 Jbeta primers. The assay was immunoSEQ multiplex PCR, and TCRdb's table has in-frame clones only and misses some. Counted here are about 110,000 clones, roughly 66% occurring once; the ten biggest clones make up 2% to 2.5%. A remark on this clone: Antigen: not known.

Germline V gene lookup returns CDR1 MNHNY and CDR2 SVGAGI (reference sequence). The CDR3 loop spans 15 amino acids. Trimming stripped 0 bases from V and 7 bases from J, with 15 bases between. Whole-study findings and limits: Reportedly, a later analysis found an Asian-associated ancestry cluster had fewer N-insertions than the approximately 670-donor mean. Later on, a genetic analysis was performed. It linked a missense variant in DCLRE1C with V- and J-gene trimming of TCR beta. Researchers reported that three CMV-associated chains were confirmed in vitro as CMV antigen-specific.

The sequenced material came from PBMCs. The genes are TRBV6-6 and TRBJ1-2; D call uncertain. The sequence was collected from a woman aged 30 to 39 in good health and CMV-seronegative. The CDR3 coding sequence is TGTGCCAGCAGTTACTCGAGTCCGGGGTCGGGTGGCTACACCTTC. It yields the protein CASSYSSPGSGGYTF.